This T cell receptor (beta chain) derives from a study of cytotoxic CD8 clonotypes in ibrutinib-treated CLL. Clones were sequenced by immunoSEQ multiplex PCR, and TCRdb holds only the in-frame ones, with some missing. This table holds under 200,000 clones, about 80% found once. The CDR3 is 14 residues long. Trimming took 4 bases from V and 0 from J, leaving 6 bases between them. Germline CDR1 is MGHRA and CDR2 is YSYEKL. The receptor was isolated from a human donor with chronic lymphocytic leukemia. The sample in question was PBMCs, obtained after 24 months of ibrutinib treatment. V and J are TRBV4-1 and TRBJ1-4; D unclear. The CDR3 bases are TGCGCCAGCAGCCGTACAGCAACTAATGAAAAACTGTTTTTT. Amino acids: CASSRTATNEKLFF.